The clone carrying this T cell receptor beta chain was counted only a few times. Its antigen is unknown. These data come from a study of blood T cells in healthy people across ages. Study-level points and caveats: Long-lived and aged donors differed, with more naive CD4+ cells and higher diversity in the long-lived.

Primers used in a second PCR of about 7 to 12 cycles were a sample-barcoded 5' primer and a J-beta primer mix. TCRdb ran MiXCR on the 5' RACE reads and lists one entry per CDR3 protein. The sample lists 760,000 or so distinct CDR3 sequences, just under 25% seen once, with around 9.2% in the top ten. This CDR3 is built from 14 residues. Trimming removed 6 bases from V and 3 bases from J, with 15 bases in between. Germline V gives CDR1 MNHEY, CDR2 SVGAGI. The sample was also linked to a second study, of T cells of mothers and their children.

Sequencing was done on a sample of blood. This chain joins TRBV6-5 and TRBJ2-7, with D tentatively TRBD2 (7 bases). The TCR comes from a boy younger than 18 in good health. CDR3 in amino acids: CASSSYGGLYEQYF. The DNA of the CDR3 is TGTGCCAGCAGCTCCTACGGGGGGCTCTACGAGCAGTACTTC.